The 14 T cell receptor beta chains below come from one sample, sequenced in a study of shared clonotypes between healthy human individuals. This table comes from immunoSEQ multiplex PCR, and its TCRdb copy is limited to in-frame clones, with some not included. The table records about 520,000 clones, around 95% of them present only once. Sequencing input: naive CD4+ T cells sorted from blood. The subset here: CD45RA+ positively selected. The receptors derive from a young woman in good health.

The chain has TRBV19 and TRBJ1-2; 10 bases fit TRBD1. The CDR3 length is 15 residues. The junction had 10 bases not matched to a gene; V was cut back by 5 bases and J by 7 bases. From germline, CDR1 is LNHDA and CDR2 SQIVND (reference sequence). CDR3 sequence: CASSDRQGARRGYTF. CDR3 DNA: TGTGCCAGTAGTGATCGACAGGGGGCGCGACGTGGCTACACCTTC.

This clone was counted a single time. The chain joins TRBV5-1 to TRBJ2-1; D not resolved. The CDR3 consists of 16 residues. Germline CDR1 and CDR2: SGHRS and YFSETQ. The V gene lost 2 bases and the J gene lost 0 bases, with 12 bases spanning the gap. CDR3 bases: TGCGCCAGCAGCTTTTTAGCCCACAGCTCCTACAATGAGCAGTTCTTC. It specifies CASSFLAHSSYNEQFF.

The genes are TRBV6-5 and TRBJ2-5; a weak D match, TRBD1 (6 bases). The germline V gene has CDR1 MNHEY and CDR2 SVGAGI. V was cut by 2 bases and J by 11 bases, with 15 bases left in between. CDR3 length: 13 amino acids. CDR3 residues: CASSYLKSGEQYF. The DNA for the CDR3 is TGTGCCAGCAGTTACCTCAAATCAGGGGAGCAGTACTTC.

This clone was seen once. The genes are TRBV9 and TRBJ2-2, with 10 positions matching TRBD2. Germline V gene lookup returns CDR1 SGDLS and CDR2 YYNGEE. With V trimmed by 1 base and J by 5 bases, 5 bases remained unmatched. CDR3 size: 16 residues. The CDR3 spells CASSVMASGRTGELFF. CDR3 nucleotides: TGTGCCAGCAGCGTAATGGCTAGCGGGAGAACCGGGGAGCTGTTTTTT.

V is TRBV29-1 and J is TRBJ1-1; D may be TRBD1 (6 bases). Per the germline V gene, CDR1 is SQVTM and CDR2 is ANQGSEA. CDR3 length: 12 residues. The V end lost 6 bases, the J end lost 11 bases, and 19 bases lay between the germline ends. This chain's CDR3 is CSVRDWTAWAFF. CDR3 in DNA: TGCAGCGTAAGAGATTGGACAGCTTGGGCTTTCTTT.

This chain connects TRBV19 to TRBJ2-5; D is unclear. V lost 3 bases, J lost 5 bases, and 13 bases lay in between. CDR1 and CDR2 from the germline V gene are LNHDA and SQIVND (reference sequence). The CDR3 covers 14 residues. This CDR3 is CASSISGGRETQYF. The CDR3 DNA reads as TGTGCCAGTAGTATCTCGGGCGGCCGGGAGACCCAGTACTTC.

This clone occurred a few times. The V call is TRBV6-5, the J call TRBJ1-1, with a possible D match to TRBD1 (5 bases). This CDR3 spans 12 amino acids. CDR1 and CDR2 (germline): MNHEY, SVGAGI. The V end was cut by 10 bases, the J end by 0 bases, with 9 bases between. The CDR3 reads CANGGLNTEAFF. The CDR3 coding sequence is TGTGCCAACGGGGGATTGAACACTGAAGCTTTCTTT.

Of note for this clone: Other DNA variants within this sample encode the same CDR3. The chain uses TRBV5-1 and TRBJ2-5, with TRBD2 matching 12 bases. Germline V gives CDR1 SGHRS, CDR2 YFSETQ. Germline trimming cut 4 bases from V and 4 bases from J; bases unmatched to any gene: 2. The CDR3 is 14 residues long. The CDR3 DNA reads TGCGCCAGCAGCCCGGGACTAGCGGGAGAGACCCAGTACTTC. This translates into CASSPGLAGETQYF.

The V call is TRBV5-6, the J call TRBJ1-2; D call uncertain. This CDR3 is built from 14 residues. The V gene lost 5 bases and the J gene lost 10 bases, with 21 bases spanning the gap. Germline-derived CDR1 and CDR2 are SGHDT and YYEEEE. DNA of the CDR3: TGTGCCAGCAGGCGGACCCCGGGCCCGCCAGACTACACCTTC. Its protein product is CASRRTPGPPDYTF. Complete variable domain (other parts from reference TRBV5-6 and TRBJ1-2): DAGVTQSPTHLIKTRGQQVTLRCSPKSGHDTVSWYQQALGQGPQFIFQYYEEEERQRGNFPDRFSGHQFPNYSSELNVNALLLGDSALYLCASRRTPGPPDYTFGSGTRLTVV.

The chain combines TRBV2 with TRBJ2-5, with 9 bases aligning to TRBD2. The CDR3 runs to 16 residues. The V segment lost 2 bases and the J segment 5 bases; nucleotides outside the gene matches: 9. Germline CDR1 reads SNHLY; CDR2 reads FYNNEI. The CDR3 region has the DNA TGTGCCAGCAGTGAAAGTTCCCTAGCGGGATCGGAGACCCAGTACTTC. It translates to CASSESSLAGSETQYF.

This sequence joins TRBV4-1 and TRBJ2-7, with 9 bases identical to TRBD2. Unmatched junction bases numbered 8, after V lost 3 bases and J lost 5 bases. From germline, CDR1 is MGHRA and CDR2 YSYEKL. CDR3 length: 15 residues. The CDR3, as DNA: TGCGCCAGCAGCCACGGGGCGGGAGGGCGAGACGAGCAGTACTTC. Encoded protein: CASSHGAGGRDEQYF.

This clone was counted once. The chain uses TRBV5-1 and TRBJ2-5; 7 bases are shared with TRBD2. The V segment lost 0 bases and the J segment 3 bases; nucleotides outside the gene matches: 2. This CDR3 is built from 14 residues. CDR1 and CDR2 (germline): SGHRS, YFSETQ. CDR3 DNA sequence: TGCGCCAGCAGCTTGGGGGCGGGAGAAGAGACCCAGTACTTC. Its translation: CASSLGAGEETQYF.

The chain employs TRBV4-1 and TRBJ1-2, with 7 bases matching TRBD1. V was pared by 0 bases and J by 5 bases, with 21 bases of the junction left unmatched. CDR1 and CDR2 (germline): MGHRA, YSYEKL. The CDR3 totals 20 residues. The CDR3 DNA reads TGCGCCAGCAGCCAAGAAGTAAGAGGGAAAAAGGGGGCGGATTTATATGGCTACACCTTC. It codes for CASSQEVRGKKGADLYGYTF.

The chain couples TRBV5-1 to TRBJ1-4; D gene ambiguous. The CDR3 loop spans 15 amino acids. V lost 6 bases and J lost 5, with 17 bases in between. The germline CDR1 and CDR2 sequences are SGHRS and YFSETQ. The CDR3 DNA reads as TGCGCCAGCACCCCCGGTGGGAGCGGCAATGAAAAACTGTTTTTT. Its translation: CASTPGGSGNEKLFF.